A selection of T cell receptor beta chains follows, all from one sample in a study of T cell responses to AZD1222 COVID-19 vaccine. TCRdb's table, derived via immunoSEQ multiplex PCR, lists solely in-frame clones and lacks some. The sample has over 45,000 clones; 75% to 90% are singletons. The sequencing used peripheral blood, collected on day 0 of AZD1222 vaccination. These receptors were obtained from an adult in good health. Each CDR3 is given with its conserved first and last residue. The D gene is left open where the match is weak. Size is stated for part of the rows, as once, few or many counts, or as a class when the clone is expanded.

TRBJ1-1,TRBV5-1,NA,TRBD1,TGCGCCAGCAGCTTGGGACAGGGGGCTTACACTGAAGCTTTCTTT,CASSLGQGAYTEAFF
TRBJ1-1,TRBV27,few,TRBD1,TGTGCCAGCAGTTTATCGCCCGTCCAACTCTTTTTGGACAGGGGGAACACTGAAGCTTTCTTT,CASSLSPVQLFLDRGNTEAFF
TRBJ1-5,TRBV15,NA,TRBD1,TGTGCCACCAGCAGATCACAGGGGATCTCCTATCAGCCCCAGCATTTT,CATSRSQGISYQPQHF
TRBJ1-1,TRBV2,NA,NA,TGTGCCAGCAGTGAACCTGTGGACACTGAAGCTTTCTTT,CASSEPVDTEAFF
TRBJ2-7,TRBV19,NA,TRBD1,TGTGCCAGTAGCCTCCCCCCGGGACAGGGGGTTTACGAGCAGTACTTC,CASSLPPGQGVYEQYF
TRBJ2-3,TRBV28,NA,NA,TGTGCCAGCAGTTTATTAGCCAGGGATACAGATACGCAGTATTTT,CASSLLARDTDTQYF
TRBJ1-2,TRBV27,NA,NA,TGTGCCAGCACTCCCGCACAGGGCCACTATGGCTACACCTTC,CASTPAQGHYGYTF
TRBJ1-5,TRBV7-2,NA,TRBD1,TGTGCCAGCAGCTTGGAGGGGACAGGAGGCAATCAGCCCCAGCATTTT,CASSLEGTGGNQPQHF
TRBJ2-7,TRBV11-3,NA,NA,TGTGCCAGCAGCCGCGAGGTGGGTTACGAGCAGTACTTC,CASSREVGYEQYF
TRBJ1-2,TRBV19,NA,NA,TGTGCCAGTACCAACAGGACAGACCGCTATGGCTACACCTTC,CASTNRTDRYGYTF
TRBJ2-7,TRBV30,NA,TRBD1,TGTGCCTGGGGGACCGGGACAGGGATTCACGAGCAGTACTTC,CAWGTGTGIHEQYF
TRBJ1-1,TRBV2,few,NA,TGTGCCAGCAGTTCGACAGATGAAGCTTTCTTT,CASSSTDEAFF
TRBJ2-7,TRBV5-8,NA,TRBD1,TGTGCCAGCAGCTCGGGACAGGGAACCTACGAGCAGTACTTC,CASSSGQGTYEQYF
TRBJ2-3,TRBV7-9,NA,NA,TGTGCCAGCAGCTTATTTCAAGGGACCACAGATACGCAGTATTTT,CASSLFQGTTDTQYF
TRBJ2-1,TRBV7-9,NA,TRBD2,TGTGCCAGCAGTCGGTGGGAGGGCCCCAGTTACAATGAGCAGTTCTTC,CASSRWEGPSYNEQFF
TRBJ1-5,TRBV3-1/TRBV3-2,NA,NA,TGTGCCAGCAGCCAGGAGGGAGCTCAGCCCCAGCATTTT,CASSQEGAQPQHF
TRBJ2-3,TRBV5-1,NA,TRBD2,TGCGCCAGCAGCACGGGACTAGCGGGAGGGCAGGGAGATACGCAGTATTTT,CASSTGLAGGQGDTQYF
TRBJ1-6,TRBV6-5,NA,TRBD1,TGTGCCAGCAGGAAGACAGGGGGCGAGTCACCCCTCCACTTT,CASRKTGGESPLHF
TRBJ1-1,TRBV9,once,NA,TGTGCCAGCAGCGTAGACGGTAACACTGAAGCTTTCTTT,CASSVDGNTEAFF
TRBJ2-7,TRBV11-2,once,NA,TGTGCCAGCAGCCCCCCAGCGGCAGAGCCAAACTCTTACGAGCAGTACTTC,CASSPPAAEPNSYEQYF
TRBJ1-5,TRBV6-2/TRBV6-3,NA,NA,TGTGCCAGCAGTTACTCGTGGACAGTCAATAGCAATCAGCCCCAGCATTTT,CASSYSWTVNSNQPQHF
TRBJ2-7,TRBV12-3/TRBV12-4,NA,TRBD2,TGTGCCAGCAGTACCACCGGGACTAGCGGGAGGTACTTC,CASSTTGTSGRYF
TRBJ2-1,TRBV7-7,once,TRBD2,TGTGCTAGCAGCGCTAGCGGGTCACGTGATGAGCAGTTCTTC,CASSASGSRDEQFF
TRBJ1-2,TRBV7-2,NA,TRBD1,TGTGCCAGCAGCTCGCAGGGGGCAGGCGGCTACACCTTC,CASSSQGAGGYTF
TRBJ2-1,TRBV2,NA,TRBD2,TGTGCCAGCAGTGAAGGGGAGCTAGCGGGAGTCAATGAGCAGTTCTTC,CASSEGELAGVNEQFF
TRBJ2-7,TRBV19,NA,NA,TGTGCCAGTAGTATAGACAGCTACGAGCAGTACTTC,CASSIDSYEQYF
TRBJ2-7,TRBV2,medium-sized,NA,TGTGCCTTACTAGGCGGGAACTCCTACGAGCAGTACTTC,CALLGGNSYEQYF
TRBJ1-3,TRBV28,few,NA,TGTGCCAGCAGATCCCCGACCCTCTCCCGAAACACCATATATTTT,CASRSPTLSRNTIYF
TRBJ1-1,TRBV11-1,NA,TRBD1,TGTGCCAGCAGTCCAACGGGACAGGGGATCACTGAAGCTTTCTTT,CASSPTGQGITEAFF
TRBJ2-3,TRBV18,NA,TRBD2,TGTGCCAGCTCACCCAGCGGGGGTACCCCGATGGGGCAGTATTTT,CASSPSGGTPMGQYF
TRBJ2-7,TRBV4-1,few,NA,TGCGCCAGCAGCCCTCTAGGAGGCGGGCGCGAGCAGTACTTC,CASSPLGGGREQYF
TRBJ2-7,TRBV19,NA,TRBD1,TGTGCCACAAGAATGGGGACAGGGTTCGGCGAGCAGTACTTC,CATRMGTGFGEQYF
TRBJ1-6,TRBV6-1,NA,NA,TGTGCCAGCAGTGAATTGGCAGCGACTTATAATTCACCCCTCCACTTT,CASSELAATYNSPLHF
TRBJ2-7,TRBV5-3,NA,NA,TGTGCCAGAAGCTTGGCTATCTCGGGCTACTACTACGAGCAGTACTTC,CARSLAISGYYYEQYF
TRBJ2-3,TRBV30,NA,NA,TGTGCCTGGATGATCTTTAGCACAGATACGCAGTATTTT,CAWMIFSTDTQYF
TRBJ2-5,TRBV5-4,NA,NA,TGTGCCAGCAGCTTGGCGGCAGGGTTCCAAGAGACCCAGTACTTC,CASSLAAGFQETQYF
TRBJ1-1,TRBV15,NA,NA,TGTGCCACCAGCAGAGTTAGAGGGATGGGCCTGAACACTGAAGCTTTCTTT,CATSRVRGMGLNTEAFF
TRBJ2-1,TRBV7-3,NA,NA,TGTGCCAGCAGCCCAGGGAATGAGCAGTTCTTC,CASSPGNEQFF
TRBJ2-6,TRBV5-1,NA,NA,TGCGCCAGCAGCGAGGGGCCCCCCTCTGGGGCCAACGTCCTGACTTTC,CASSEGPPSGANVLTF